This T cell receptor (beta chain) was identified in a study of monozygotic twins with cystic fibrosis. Overall study context: Approximately 2.8 micrograms of fragmented DNA underwent approximately 15 PCR cycles for library preparation. Findings and limits, study-wide: In 13 of 16 pairs, V gene usage was closest to the co-twin's. Median Simpson clonality of 0.0095 suggested naive T cells predominated.

Concerning this clone itself: Its antigen is not identified.

The CDR3 covers 16 residues. The germline CDR1 and CDR2 sequences are SGHDT and YYEEEE. V was clipped by 3 bases and J by 5 bases; unmatched bases: 12. Repertoires were generated with immunoSEQ multiplex PCR, while TCRdb's copy carries only in-frame clones and drops some. The sample has roughly 20,000 clones, about 90% seen once. Material: blood. This receptor was taken from a girl aged 2 to 10 with cystic fibrosis. V usage is TRBV5-6 and J usage is TRBJ1-1, with TRBD1 matching 8 bases. The CDR3 is CASSYGQGWSRTEAFF. The CDR3 DNA is TGTGCCAGCAGCTACGGACAGGGATGGTCGAGGACTGAAGCTTTCTTT.